The 6 T cell receptor beta chains reported below all come from one sample, sequenced in a study of blood T cell repertoires in COVID-19. The data were produced by immunoSEQ multiplex PCR, yet TCRdb's version contains in-frame clones alone and is incomplete. The sample gives a few hundred thousand clones, around 90% of which show up once; approximately 4% is in the top ten. Sequencing was carried out using PBMCs or T cells enriched from blood (not recorded which). Every receptor here comes from a woman aged 18-29 years with acute COVID-19.

The genes are TRBV9 and TRBJ1-1; 7 bases are a match to TRBD1. Trimming took 4 bases from V and 2 from J; bases not matched to a gene: 8. The CDR3 has 15 residues. The V gene's germline CDR1 is SGDLS and CDR2 YYNGEE. CDR3 amino acids: CASSPRQGLNTEAFF. Here the CDR3 DNA reads TGTGCCAGCAGCCCGAGACAGGGCCTTAACACTGAAGCTTTCTTT.

This clone has just a few counts. The chain employs TRBV2 and TRBJ2-5; 11 nucleotides line up with TRBD2. Trimming removed 8 bases from V and 5 bases from J; junction bases left unmatched: 7. The CDR3 covers 14 residues. Germline V gene data show CDR1 as SNHLY and CDR2 as FYNNEI. The CDR3 DNA reads TGTGCCAGCTGTCTAGCGGGAGGAGAGGAGACCCAGTACTTC. As protein: CASCLAGGEETQYF.

The V gene is TRBV28, the J gene TRBJ1-3; D may be TRBD1 (6 bases). V gave up 6 bases and J gave up 0 bases, with 9 bases separating them. The CDR3 loop spans 14 amino acids. Germline V gives CDR1 MDHEN, CDR2 SYDVKM. The CDR3 loop reads CASREDSSGNTIYF. The CDR3 coding sequence is TGTGCCAGCAGAGAGGACAGCTCTGGAAACACCATATATTTT.

The chain recombines TRBV6-5 with TRBJ1-4; 10 nucleotides line up with TRBD1. This CDR3 is built from 15 residues. CDR1 is MNHEY and CDR2 is SVGAGI in the germline V gene. With 6 bases clipped from V and 7 bases from J, the junction kept 8 bases outside the gene matches. DNA of the CDR3: TGTGCCAGCAGCTCTTGGACAGGGGGTGGTGAAAAACTGTTTTTT. Its translation is CASSSWTGGGEKLFF.

The chain uses TRBV23-1 and TRBJ2-5; no definite D call. TRBV23-1 falls under the ORF class, with uncertain function. The V gene lost 2 bases and the J gene lost 4 bases, with 11 bases spanning the gap. CDR3 length: 14 amino acids. The CDR3, as DNA: TGCGCCAGCAGTCAAATTACCGGGTCAGAGACCCAGTACTTC. It specifies CASSQITGSETQYF.

V usage is TRBV19 and J usage is TRBJ1-1; TRBD1 is a possible D gene (5 bases). The V end was cut by 3 bases, the J end by 0 bases, with 14 bases between. Per germline, CDR1 LNHDA and CDR2 SQIVND (reference sequence). This CDR3 has 16 amino acids. The CDR3 sequence is CASSILRRGMNTEAFF. CDR3 nucleotides: TGTGCCAGTAGTATCCTCCGGAGGGGCATGAACACTGAAGCTTTCTTT.